This T cell receptor (beta chain) emerged from a study of blood T cells in healthy people across ages. Study background: T cells yielded about one barcoded beta molecule per two cells through template switching. Study-level points and caveats: The unsorted PBMCs prevented any conclusive comparison of naive versus antigen-experienced cells. Possibly, changes in expanded clonotypes were confounded because donor CMV status was unknown.

The V end lost 10 bases, the J end lost 6 bases, and 16 bases lay between the germline ends. This CDR3 has 13 amino acids. Germline assignment: CDR1 MDHEN and CDR2 SYDVKM. This clonotype was found a few times. Its target is unknown. Then a second PCR, running roughly 7 to 11 cycles, was carried out with a sample-barcoded 5' primer and a J-beta primer mix. TCRdb analysed the 5' RACE reads with MiXCR anew, one entry per CDR3 protein. Found here are about 720,000 distinct CDR3 sequences, about 25% of them singletons; the top ten hold around 3.6%. These data are also associated with another study on T cells of mothers and their children. From that second work: Biologically related mothers and children overlapped slightly more than unrelated pairs, a non-significant difference.

This TCR came from a boy aged 10-17 years in good health. This chain connects TRBV28 to TRBJ2-4; the D gene is possibly TRBD2 (5 bases). The material sequenced was blood. CDR3 sequence reads: CATSAPGLNIQYF. Written as DNA, the CDR3 is TGTGCCACCAGCGCCCCAGGACTAAACATTCAGTACTTC.